Listed below are T cell receptor beta chains from one sample, sequenced in a study of cytomegalovirus exposure and HLA in healthy donors. Using immunoSEQ multiplex PCR, the repertoire was profiled, and TCRdb retains in-frame clones only, with some absent. The sample consists of about 170,000 clones, under 90% of them appearing once. The sequencing sample was made of PBMCs. The receptors originated from a woman aged 18-29 years in good health and CMV-seropositive. Both conserved end residues are part of each CDR3. The order of the fields is J gene, clone size, D gene, V gene, CDR3 protein, CDR3 DNA. The D gene is left open where the match is weak. Some rows have no size entry. The others give once, few or many, or a class for an expanded clone.

TRBJ2-7 . . TRBV6-1 CASSKAGNTYEQYF TGTGCCAGCAGTAAAGCCGGGAACACCTACGAGCAGTACTTC
TRBJ2-7 . TRBD2 TRBV4-2 CASSASGSDSYEQYF TGTGCCAGCAGCGCCAGCGGGAGTGACTCCTACGAGCAGTACTTC
TRBJ1-5 . . TRBV4-1 CASSQIGQPDLFPQHF TGCGCCAGCAGCCAAATTGGACAGCCCGACCTTTTTCCCCAGCATTTT
TRBJ2-7 . TRBD2 TRBV27 CASSATSWSYEQYF TGTGCCAGCAGTGCGACTAGCTGGTCCTACGAGCAGTACTTC
TRBJ2-3 . . TRBV29-1 CSVEDVREGNTQYF TGCAGCGTTGAAGATGTGCGGGAAGGAAATACGCAGTATTTT
TRBJ2-7 . . TRBV15 CATSRVQVPSYEQYF TGTGCCACCAGCAGAGTACAGGTGCCCTCCTACGAGCAGTACTTC
TRBJ1-1 . TRBD1 TRBV19 CASSISGPTGTANTEAFF TGTGCCAGTAGTATCTCGGGACCTACCGGGACAGCGAACACTGAAGCTTTCTTT
TRBJ1-1 . TRBD1 TRBV28 CASIPSTGHDTEAFF TGTGCCAGCATCCCCTCGACAGGGCACGACACTGAAGCTTTCTTT
TRBJ1-2 . TRBD1 TRBV4-2 CASSQDRWTGYGYTF TGTGCCAGCAGCCAAGATCGTTGGACAGGCTATGGCTACACCTTC
TRBJ1-5 once TRBD1 TRBV4-1 CASSSLTGVVQPQHF TGCGCCAGCAGCTCCCTGACAGGGGTCGTTCAGCCCCAGCATTTT
TRBJ2-2 . TRBD1 TRBV11-3 CASRTGTGGTGELFF TGTGCCAGCAGAACCGGGACAGGGGGCACCGGGGAGCTGTTTTTT
TRBJ2-5 . . TRBV25-1 CASSESGGTGGTQYF TGTGCCAGCAGTGAATCTGGAGGTACCGGTGGGACCCAGTACTTC
TRBJ2-7 . . TRBV5-4 CASSPGLNSYEQYF TGTGCCAGCAGTCCTGGACTGAACTCCTACGAGCAGTACTTC
TRBJ2-7 . . TRBV7-9 CASSDPGASSYEQYF TGTGCCAGCAGCGATCCAGGGGCAAGCTCCTACGAGCAGTACTTC
TRBJ1-2 few . TRBV28 CASLMRDNYGYTF TGTGCCAGCCTTATGAGGGATAACTATGGCTACACCTTC
TRBJ1-5 once . TRBV28 CASWALQNQPQHF TGTGCCAGCTGGGCCCTTCAAAATCAGCCCCAGCATTTT
TRBJ1-1 . . TRBV6-5 CASSYSRGTEAFF TGTGCCAGCAGTTACTCAAGAGGCACGGAAGCTTTCTTT
TRBJ2-3 . . TRBV5-1 CASRLEGTDTQYF TGCGCCAGCAGACTGGAGGGCACAGATACGCAGTATTTT
TRBJ1-1 . . TRBV5-1 CASSLARSGGSFF TGCGCCAGCAGCTTGGCACGGAGCGGGGGGTCTTTCTTT
TRBJ2-7 . TRBD2 TRBV11-1 CASSLGSAGGPISYEQYF TGTGCCAGCAGCTTAGGTTCAGCGGGAGGGCCCATCTCCTACGAGCAGTACTTC
TRBJ2-1 . TRBD2 TRBV9 CASSAGTRGYNEQFF TGTGCCAGCAGCGCCGGGACTAGGGGATACAATGAGCAGTTCTTC
TRBJ2-1 . TRBD2 TRBV9 CASSVRASGVYNEQFF TGTGCCAGCAGCGTAAGGGCTAGCGGGGTATACAATGAGCAGTTCTTC
TRBJ2-7 . TRBD1 TRBV6-6 CASSLRTGKGEQYF TGTGCCAGCAGTCTCAGGACAGGGAAGGGCGAGCAGTACTTC